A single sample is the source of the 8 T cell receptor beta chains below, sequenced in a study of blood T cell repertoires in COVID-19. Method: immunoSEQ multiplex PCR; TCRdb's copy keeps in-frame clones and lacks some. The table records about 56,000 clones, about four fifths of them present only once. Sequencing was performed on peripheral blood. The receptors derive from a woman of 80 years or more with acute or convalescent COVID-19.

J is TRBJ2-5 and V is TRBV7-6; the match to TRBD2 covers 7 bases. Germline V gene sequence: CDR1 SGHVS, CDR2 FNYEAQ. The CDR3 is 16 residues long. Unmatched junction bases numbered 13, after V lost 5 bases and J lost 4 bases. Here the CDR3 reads CASSRLRAGVGETQYF. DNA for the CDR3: TGTGCCAGCAGCCGTCTTCGGGCGGGAGTAGGAGAGACCCAGTACTTC.

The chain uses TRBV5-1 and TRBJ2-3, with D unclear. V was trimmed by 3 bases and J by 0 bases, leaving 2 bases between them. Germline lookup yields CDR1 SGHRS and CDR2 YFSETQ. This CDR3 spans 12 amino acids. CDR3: CASSSSTDTQYF. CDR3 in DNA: TGCGCCAGCAGCTCTAGCACAGATACGCAGTATTTT.

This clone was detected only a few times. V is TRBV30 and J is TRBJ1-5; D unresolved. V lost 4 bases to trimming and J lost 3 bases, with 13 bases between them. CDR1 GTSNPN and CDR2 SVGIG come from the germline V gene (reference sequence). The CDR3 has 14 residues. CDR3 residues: CAWTASWANQPQHF. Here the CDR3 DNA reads TGTGCCTGGACGGCGTCGTGGGCCAATCAGCCCCAGCATTTT.

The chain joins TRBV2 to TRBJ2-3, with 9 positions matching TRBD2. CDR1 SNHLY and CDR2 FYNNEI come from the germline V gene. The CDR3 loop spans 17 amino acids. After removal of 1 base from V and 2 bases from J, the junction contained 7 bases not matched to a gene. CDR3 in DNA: TGTGCCAGCAGTGAAGTTTGGCGGGGGGGCGACACAGATACGCAGTATTTT. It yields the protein CASSEVWRGGDTDTQYF.

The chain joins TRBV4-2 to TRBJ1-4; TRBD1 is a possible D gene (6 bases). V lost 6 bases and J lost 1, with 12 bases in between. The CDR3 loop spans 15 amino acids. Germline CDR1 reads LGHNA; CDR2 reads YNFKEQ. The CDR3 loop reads CASSWDTLTNEKLFF. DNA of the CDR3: TGTGCCAGCAGTTGGGACACCCTAACTAATGAAAAACTGTTTTTT.

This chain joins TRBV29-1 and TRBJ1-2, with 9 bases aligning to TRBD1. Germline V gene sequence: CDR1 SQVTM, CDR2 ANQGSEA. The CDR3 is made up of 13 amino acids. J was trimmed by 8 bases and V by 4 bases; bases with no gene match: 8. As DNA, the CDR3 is TGCAGCGTTGCCCCCTGGACAGGGGACGGCTACACCTTC. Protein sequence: CSVAPWTGDGYTF.

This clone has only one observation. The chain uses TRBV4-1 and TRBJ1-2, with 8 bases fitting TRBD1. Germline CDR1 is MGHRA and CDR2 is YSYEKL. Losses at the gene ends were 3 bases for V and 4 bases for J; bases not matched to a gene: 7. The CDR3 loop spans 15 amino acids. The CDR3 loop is CASSQTGTGTYGYTF. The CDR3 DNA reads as TGCGCCAGCAGCCAGACCGGGACAGGTACCTATGGCTACACCTTC.

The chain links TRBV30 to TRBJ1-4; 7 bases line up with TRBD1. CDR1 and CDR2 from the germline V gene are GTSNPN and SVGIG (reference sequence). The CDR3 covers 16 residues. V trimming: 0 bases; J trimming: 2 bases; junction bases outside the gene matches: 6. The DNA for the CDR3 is TGTGCCTGGAGTGTAGGAGGGGGCCGGACTAATGAAAAACTGTTTTTT. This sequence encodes CAWSVGGGRTNEKLFF.